This T cell receptor (beta chain) was retrieved from a study of response to subunit inactivated influenza vaccine (dated by TCRdb to 2017 to 2018). Notes on the research overall: Deep quantitative T cell receptor repertoire profiling was used in the study to track responses to a trivalent subunit inactivated influenza vaccine. Overall study results and their limits: The authors proposed that each seasonal influenza vaccination may bring in only a limited number of new T cells.

The CDR3 spans 13 residues, from the cysteine through the phenylalanine. Only CDR3 DNA remains: 39 bases, in frame from the first base. Clipping removes 5 bases from V and 6 bases from J, with 3 as the unmatched junction base count. CDR1 and CDR2 are read off the germline V gene as MNHEY and SVGEGT. The library was obtained by RT-PCR. The reads were generated on an Illumina HiSeq 2500. TCRdb ran its own pipeline on the public reads, namely fastp trimming at Q25 and MiXCR clone calling, and kept in-frame beta chains. Rows with a matching CDR3 protein are joined into one entry that keeps the most common DNA and genes. The sample table records 500,000 to 750,000 distinct CDR3 sequences; 13% to 15% of these occur just once. The ten largest clonotypes hold around 10% of the sample. This clonotype was recorded at least ten times. It lacks a known antigen. Per-base quality was not reported, and no clone a single base away is much larger than it.

The specimen comprised PBMCs from blood, sampled 11 to 12 days after vaccination. The chain employs TRBV6-2 or TRBV6-3 and TRBJ2-1, with 8 bases aligning to TRBD2. The clonotype comes from a man between 45 and 60 years old who received an inactivated influenza vaccine. Donor details come from another sample of the same person, matched by shared clones. The DNA is as follows: TGTGCCAGCAGTACTAGCGGAATCAATGAGCAGTTCTTC. Its protein is CASSTSGINEQFF.